This T cell receptor beta chain was sequenced during a study of blood T cell repertoires in COVID-19 (dated by TCRdb to 2018 to 2021). A note on the overall study: The collaborator samples originated in the United States, Italy and Spain and spanned the acute and convalescent phases of COVID-19. The prospective study material was composed of cDNA or gDNA derived from T cells, B-cell-depleted T cells, or PBMCs. The dataset comprised deeply sampled blood TCRbeta repertoires from subjects exposed to, actively infected with, or recovered from COVID-19. The repertoires were released in a freely available public database meant as a resource for research on the immune response to SARS-CoV-2. Samples were obtained from the ongoing ImmuneRACE study (first 160 participants) and from some 1,200 subjects provided by 6 global collaborators. The sample metadata nearly always contained a de-identified subject ID, COVID-19 status, age in years and sex. Where available, HLA class I and class II types were taken from metadata supplied by the sample provider and were not determined by assay-based typing. General findings and caveats noted by the study authors: How much clinical and demographic metadata was included differed by source and by participant, and the metadata was provided uncurated.

The immunoSEQ Assay, a bias-controlled multiplex PCR, was used to amplify TCRbeta CDR3 regions from genomic DNA. As for the authors' bioinformatics: Nucleated cell counts per sample were estimated from amplification of reference gene primers within the assay. To quantify the absolute abundance of each unique TCRbeta CDR3 rearrangement, sequence reads were collapsed and filtered. For each sample, productive Simpson clonality was calculated by taking the square root of Simpson's diversity index across productive rearrangements. Drawn from immuneACCESS, this table holds only the in-frame rearrangements with V and J called that TCRdb kept. Clones are partly lost; checked studies trace under half to an unresolved V gene and leave the rest unexplained. V, J and clone size derive from that table, while D and trimming were established from the DNA sequence. This sample holds about 190,000 clones; 86% were observed only once. The ten largest clones represent less than 3% of the sample.

Its CDR3 holds 15 amino acids, cysteine through phenylalanine. Only CDR3 DNA is held: 45 bases, read in frame from base 1. V lost 1 base and J lost 7 bases, and the count of bases not matched to a germline gene is 6. From the germline V gene, CDR1 is SGDLS and CDR2 is YYNGEE. Remarks on this clone: There is no known antigen for this receptor. Base qualities are not at hand, and no much larger clone is one base apart.

The collaborating institutions used their own protocols to collect whole blood in K2EDTA tubes. For TCRbeta analysis, collaborator samples were shipped as frozen whole blood, as isolated PBMCs, or as DNA extracted from either sample type. The origin of this receptor is a woman in her twenties or thirties with active or convalescent COVID-19. Sequencing was done on a sample of peripheral blood. The receptor chain draws on TRBV9 and TRBJ2-2; TRBD2 fits 8 bases in the junction. CDR3 reads: CASSVSAGVNGELFF. The sequenced DNA: TGTGCCAGCAGCGTATCAGCGGGAGTTAACGGGGAGCTGTTTTTT.